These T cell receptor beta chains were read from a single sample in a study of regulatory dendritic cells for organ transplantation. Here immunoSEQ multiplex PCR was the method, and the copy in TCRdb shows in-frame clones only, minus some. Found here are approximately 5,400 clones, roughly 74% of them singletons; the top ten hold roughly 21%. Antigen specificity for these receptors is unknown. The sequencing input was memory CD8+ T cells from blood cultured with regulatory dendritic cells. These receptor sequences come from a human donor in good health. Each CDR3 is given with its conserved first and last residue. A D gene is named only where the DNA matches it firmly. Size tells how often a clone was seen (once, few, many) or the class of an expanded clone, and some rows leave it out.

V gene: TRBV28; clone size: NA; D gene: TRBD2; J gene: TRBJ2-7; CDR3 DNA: TGTGCCAGCAGCCGTAGCGGGAGTACGGGCGAGCAGTACTTC; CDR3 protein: CASSRSGSTGEQYF
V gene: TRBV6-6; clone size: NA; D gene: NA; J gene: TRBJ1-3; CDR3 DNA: TGTGCCAGCAGTAACAAGGTTGATTCTGGAAACACCATATATTTT; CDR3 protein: CASSNKVDSGNTIYF
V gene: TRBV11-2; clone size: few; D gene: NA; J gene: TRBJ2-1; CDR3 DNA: TGTGCCAGCAGCTTAACCGGGGCTCTAAACAATGAGCAGTTCTTC; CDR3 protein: CASSLTGALNNEQFF
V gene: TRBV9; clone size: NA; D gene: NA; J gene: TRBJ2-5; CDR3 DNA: TGTGCCAGCAGCGTAGGTATTAGCTGGGAGACCCAGTACTTC; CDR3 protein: CASSVGISWETQYF
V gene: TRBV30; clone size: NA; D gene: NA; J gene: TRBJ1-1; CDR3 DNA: TGTGCCTGGACTGACCCAGAGCCGAACACTGAAGCTTTCTTT; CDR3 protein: CAWTDPEPNTEAFF
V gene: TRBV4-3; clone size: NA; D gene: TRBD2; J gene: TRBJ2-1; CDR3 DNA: TGCGCCAGCAGCCTCAGACTAGCGGGTGTCCACAATGAGCAGTTCTTC; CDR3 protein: CASSLRLAGVHNEQFF
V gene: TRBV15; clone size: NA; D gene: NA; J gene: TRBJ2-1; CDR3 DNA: TGTGCCACCAGCCAAGCGACGAGCTCCTACAATGAGCAGTTCTTC; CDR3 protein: CATSQATSSYNEQFF
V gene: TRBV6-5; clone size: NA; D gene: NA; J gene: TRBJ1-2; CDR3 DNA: TGTGCCAGCTCGGTGGGTACAGCTTATGGCTACACCTTC; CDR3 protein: CASSVGTAYGYTF
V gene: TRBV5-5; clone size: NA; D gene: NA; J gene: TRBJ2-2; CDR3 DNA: TGTGCCAGCAGCCCCCGGGACGACGGGGAGCTGTTTTTT; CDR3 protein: CASSPRDDGELFF
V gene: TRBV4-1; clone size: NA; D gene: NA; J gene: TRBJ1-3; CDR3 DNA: TGCGCCAGCAGCCAACGACTCCTAGGATCCTCTGGAAACACCATATATTTT; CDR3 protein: CASSQRLLGSSGNTIYF
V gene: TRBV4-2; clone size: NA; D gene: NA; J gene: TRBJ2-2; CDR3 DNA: TGTGCCAGCAGCCACGGCACCGGGGAGCTGTTTTTT; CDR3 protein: CASSHGTGELFF
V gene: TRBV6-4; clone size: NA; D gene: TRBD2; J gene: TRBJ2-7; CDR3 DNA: TGTGCCAGCAGTTACGTCGCGGGAGGTCACGAGCAGTACTTC; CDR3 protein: CASSYVAGGHEQYF
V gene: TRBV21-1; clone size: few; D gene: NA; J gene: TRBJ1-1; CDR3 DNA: TGTGCCAGCAGCAAAGCGCTTACTGAAGCTTTCTTT; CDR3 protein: CASSKALTEAFF
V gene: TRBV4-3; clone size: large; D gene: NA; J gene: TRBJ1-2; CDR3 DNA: TGCGCCAGCAGCCAAGAAGATAGGCCAGGCCATGGCTACACCTTC; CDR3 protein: CASSQEDRPGHGYTF
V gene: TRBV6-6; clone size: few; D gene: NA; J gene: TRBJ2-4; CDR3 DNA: TGTGCCAGCATGGACAGCCCCAAAAACATTCAGTACTTC; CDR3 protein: CASMDSPKNIQYF
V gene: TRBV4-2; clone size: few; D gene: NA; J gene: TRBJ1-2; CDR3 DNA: TGTGCCAGCAGCCAAGATATGGACAGACTCTATGGCTACACCTTC; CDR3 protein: CASSQDMDRLYGYTF
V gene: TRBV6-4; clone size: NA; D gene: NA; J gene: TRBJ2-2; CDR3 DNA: TGTGCCAGCAGTCAAACAGGGACCGGGGAGCTGTTTTTT; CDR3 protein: CASSQTGTGELFF
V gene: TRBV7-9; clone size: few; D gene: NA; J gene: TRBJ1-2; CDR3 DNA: TGTGCCAGCAGTGGGACCCTTTCCTATGGCTACACCTTC; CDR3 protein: CASSGTLSYGYTF
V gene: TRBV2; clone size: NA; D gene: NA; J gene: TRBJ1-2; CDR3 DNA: TGTGCCAGCAGTTACTCCGGGGCAAACTATGGCTACACCTTC; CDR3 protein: CASSYSGANYGYTF
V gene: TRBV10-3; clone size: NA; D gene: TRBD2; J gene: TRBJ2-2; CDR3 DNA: TGTGCCATCAGTGGAAGTGTGGTAGCGGGACCTACCAACACCGGGGAGCTGTTTTTT; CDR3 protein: CAISGSVVAGPTNTGELFF
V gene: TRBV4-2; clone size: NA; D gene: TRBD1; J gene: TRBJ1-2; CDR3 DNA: TGTGCCAGCAGCCAAACAGGGGGCACTAACTATGGCTACACCTTC; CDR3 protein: CASSQTGGTNYGYTF
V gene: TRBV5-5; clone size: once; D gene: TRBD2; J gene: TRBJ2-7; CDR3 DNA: TGTGCCAGCAGCTTGGGACTAGCGACCTCCTACGAGCAGTACTTC; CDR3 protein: CASSLGLATSYEQYF
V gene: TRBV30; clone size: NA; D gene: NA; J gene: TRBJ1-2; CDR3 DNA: TGTGCCTGGAGTGTACAGTCCCCCTCTAACTATGGCTACACCTTC; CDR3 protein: CAWSVQSPSNYGYTF
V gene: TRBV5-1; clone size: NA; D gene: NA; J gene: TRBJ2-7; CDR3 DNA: TGCGCCAGCAGCTTGTTAGGGGATGGAGGCGAGCAGTACTTC; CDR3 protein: CASSLLGDGGEQYF
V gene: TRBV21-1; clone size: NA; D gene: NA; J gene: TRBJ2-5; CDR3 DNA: TGTGCCAGCAGCAAAGCTCTGGCATATAGCAAAAAAAGGGAGACCCAGTACTTC; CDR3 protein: CASSKALAYSKKRETQYF
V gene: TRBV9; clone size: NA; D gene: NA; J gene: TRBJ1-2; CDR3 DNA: TGTGCCAGCAGCGTAGATCGCCAGGCCGCTCGTAACTATGGCTACACCTTC; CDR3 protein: CASSVDRQAARNYGYTF
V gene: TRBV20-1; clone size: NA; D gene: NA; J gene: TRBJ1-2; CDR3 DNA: TGCAGTGCTAGACAGGGAAGTGGCTACACCTTC; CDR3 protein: CSARQGSGYTF
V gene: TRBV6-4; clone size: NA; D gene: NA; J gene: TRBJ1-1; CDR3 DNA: TGTGCCAGCAGTGACTCCGGGGAAAAACAAGAAGCTTTCTTT; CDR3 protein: CASSDSGEKQEAFF
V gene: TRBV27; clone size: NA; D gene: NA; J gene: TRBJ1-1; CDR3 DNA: TGTGCCAGCAGTTCCCCGCCAGGAGGGAGGGCTTTCTTT; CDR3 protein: CASSSPPGGRAFF